What follows are 19 T cell receptor beta chains derived from one specimen sequenced in a study of neurological immune-mediated disorders. MiXCR, run by TCRdb on the 5' RACE reads, gives a single entry per CDR3 protein. The profile covers about 57,000 distinct CDR3 sequences, with roughly an eighth appearing a single time and around 10% taken by the ten largest. The specimen sequenced was PBMCs. The receptors come from an older woman with HTLV-1-associated myelopathy (HAM/TSP).

This clonotype was counted many times. The V gene is TRBV18, the J gene TRBJ1-1, with a possible D match to TRBD1 (5 bases). Germline CDR1 reads KGHSH; CDR2 reads LQKENI. CDR3 length equals 17 residues. The V end was cut by 3 bases, the J end by 0 bases, with 17 bases between. This chain's CDR3 is CASSPVAGTNMNTEAFF. The DNA for the CDR3 is TGTGCCAGCTCACCGGTGGCAGGGACTAACATGAACACTGAAGCTTTCTTT.

Ten or more counts support this clonotype. V and J are TRBV7-9 and TRBJ2-5; no clear D gene. Per the germline V gene, CDR1 is SEHNR and CDR2 is FQNEAQ (reference sequence). Trimming cost V 0 bases and J 2 bases, with 10 bases left between them. The CDR3 contains 15 residues. CDR3 DNA: TGTGCCAGCAGCTTAGCGCTTGCAGCTCAAGAGACCCAGTACTTC. Translation: CASSLALAAQETQYF. The entire variable domain, with the rest obtained from reference TRBV7-9 and TRBJ2-5, is as follows: DTGVSQNPRHKITKRGQNVTFRCDPISEHNRLYWYRQTLGQGPEFLTYFQNEAQLEKSRLLSDRFSAERPKGSFSTLEIQRTEQGDSAMYLCASSLALAAQETQYFGPGTRLLVL.

This clonotype was counted many times. CDR3 loop: CASSQGGEQFF. CDR3 nucleotides: TGTGCCAGCAGCCAAGGGGGTGAGCAGTTCTTC. The chain recombines TRBV11-1 with TRBJ2-1, with a tentative D call TRBD1 (6 bases). Germline-derived CDR1 and CDR2 are SGHAT and FQDESV (reference sequence). Trimming removed 5 bases at V and 9 bases at J, with 8 bases between. CDR3 length: 11 amino acids.

This clonotype was counted at least ten times. The chain has TRBV29-1 and TRBJ1-1; TRBD1 matches at 8 bases. The CDR3 is 16 residues long. Germline V gene lookup returns CDR1 SQVTM and CDR2 ANQGSEA. The ends lost 3 bases at V and 5 bases at J; junction bases unmatched: 14. The CDR3 loop is CSVDGEQGVGWTEAFF. The CDR3 DNA reads as TGCAGCGTTGATGGGGAACAGGGGGTGGGTTGGACTGAAGCTTTCTTT.

This clonotype was observed at least ten times. The rearrangement links TRBV20-1 to TRBJ2-1; 7 bases are shared with TRBD2. The CDR3 has 14 amino acids. Germline trimming cut 5 bases from V and 2 bases from J; bases unmatched to any gene: 6. Germline values: CDR1 DFQATT, CDR2 SNEGSKA (reference sequence). The CDR3 spells CSAGRGLPYNEQFF. In DNA form, the CDR3 reads TGCAGTGCTGGTCGGGGACTACCCTACAATGAGCAGTTCTTC.

The chain links TRBV21-1 to TRBJ2-7; the table's D call TRBD1 went unverified against the DNA. TRBV21-1 is deemed a pseudogene. The CDR3 totals 14 residues. CDR3 loop: CASSRADPYYEQYV. The DNA of the CDR3 is TGTGCCAGCAGCAGGGCAGACCCCTATTACGAGCAGTACGTC.

This clonotype was seen repeatedly, ten times or more. Written as DNA, the CDR3 is TGTGCCAGCTCCCGGGGGGAGACCCAGTACTTC. Translating it yields CASSRGETQYF. J is TRBJ2-5 and V is TRBV12-3 or TRBV12-4; TRBD2 might be the D (6 bases). CDR3 size: 11 residues. Trimming stripped 8 bases from V and 5 bases from J, with 9 bases between.

In its sample, this clonotype was seen many times. The gene calls are TRBV20-1 and TRBJ2-2; 9 bases line up with TRBD2. This CDR3 has 15 residues. Trimming cost V 3 bases and J 1 base; bases outside gene matches: 3. Per the germline V gene, CDR1 is DFQATT and CDR2 is SNEGSKA (reference sequence). CDR3 sequence reads: CSARQTSGNTGELFF. Here the CDR3 DNA reads TGCAGTGCTAGGCAGACTAGCGGGAACACCGGGGAGCTGTTTTTT.

This clonotype was recorded many times. The J gene is TRBJ1-1, the V gene TRBV18, with 8 bases fitting TRBD1. The CDR3 covers 14 residues. CDR1 and CDR2 (germline): KGHSH, LQKENI. V shed 3 bases, J shed 1 base, and the junction held 1 base outside the gene matches. Here the CDR3 DNA reads TGTGCCAGCTCACCCGGACAGGGGAACACTGAAGCTTTCTTT. Its protein is CASSPGQGNTEAFF. Combining the CDR3 with reference TRBV18 and TRBJ1-1 gives the whole variable domain NAGVMQNPRHLVRRRGQEARLRCSPMKGHSHVYWYRQLPEEGLKFMVYLQKENIIDESGMPKERFSAEFPKEGPSILRIQQVVRGDSAAYFCASSPGQGNTEAFFGQGTRLTVV.

This clonotype was counted many times. The chain is built from TRBV7-2 and TRBJ2-3; D is undetermined. V lost 2 bases to trimming and J lost 2 bases, with 5 bases between them. The germline CDR1 and CDR2 sequences are SGHTA and FQGNSA. This CDR3 is 13 amino acids long. Written as DNA, the CDR3 is TGTGCCAGCAGCTTAATAGTCACAGATACGCAGTATTTT. Protein: CASSLIVTDTQYF.

Many counts were recorded for this clonotype. This chain connects TRBV27 to TRBJ2-1; D remains ambiguous. V gave up 8 bases and J gave up 4 bases, with 12 bases separating them. Germline loops: CDR1 MNHEY, CDR2 SMNVEV (reference sequence). This CDR3 is 13 amino acids long. Here the CDR3 reads CASGKRPYNEQFF. CDR3 sequence (DNA): TGTGCCAGCGGAAAAAGGCCTTACAATGAGCAGTTCTTC.

The J gene is TRBJ2-1, the V gene TRBV12-3 or TRBV12-4, with 13 positions matching TRBD2. The CDR3 loop spans 15 amino acids. After removal of 6 bases from V and 5 bases from J, the junction contained 4 bases not matched to a gene. CDR3 in DNA: TGTGCCAGCAGCCCCGGACTAGCGGGGGACAATGAGCAGTTCTTC. This translates into CASSPGLAGDNEQFF.

This clonotype was seen repeatedly, ten times or more. This chain connects TRBV12-3 or TRBV12-4 to TRBJ2-3, with D maybe TRBD2 (5 bases). The CDR3 sequence is 14 residues long. V was clipped by 6 bases and J by 1 base, with 11 bases between them. CDR3 sequence: CASSRGDRTDTQYF. As DNA, the CDR3 is TGTGCCAGCAGCCGGGGAGACCGCACAGATACGCAGTATTTT.

The table lists this clonotype with many counts. The rearrangement joins TRBV27 to TRBJ1-3; perhaps TRBD1 as D (5 bases). Trimming shortened V by 2 bases and J by 1 base, and 9 bases separated the two germline ends. Germline assignment: CDR1 MNHEY and CDR2 SMNVEV (reference sequence). The CDR3 covers 15 residues. CDR3 protein: CASSLTGGSGNTIYF. DNA of the CDR3: TGTGCCAGCAGTTTAACGGGGGGGTCTGGAAACACCATATATTTT.

This clonotype was picked up many times. The chain employs TRBV15 and TRBJ2-1, with 7 bases fitting TRBD2. With V trimmed by 1 base and J by 7 bases, 7 bases remained unmatched. The CDR3 is made up of 15 amino acids. CDR1 and CDR2 from the germline V gene are LNHNV and YYDKDF (reference sequence). The CDR3, as DNA: TGTGCCACCAGCAGAGTTCCGGGAGGTGGGAATGAGCAGTTCTTC. Amino acids: CATSRVPGGGNEQFF.

The sample holds many counts of this clonotype. V is TRBV2 and J is TRBJ2-1, with TRBD1 matching 10 bases. Germline V gives CDR1 SNHLY, CDR2 FYNNEI. CDR3 length: 16 amino acids. With 5 bases clipped from V and 7 bases from J, the junction kept 11 bases outside the gene matches. DNA of the CDR3: TGTGCCAGCAGTCTGGGCGCCGGGACAGGGGAGAATGAGCAGTTCTTC. Translated, it gives CASSLGAGTGENEQFF.

This clonotype was counted at least ten times. DNA for the CDR3: TGCAGCGTTATGAGGACAGGAGAGGTGCAGTACTTC. Protein sequence: CSVMRTGEVQYF. The chain couples TRBV29-1 to TRBJ2-7, with 7 bases identical to TRBD1. V was clipped by 5 bases and J by 9 bases; unmatched bases: 10. Germline loops: CDR1 SQVTM, CDR2 ANQGSEA. The CDR3 loop spans 12 amino acids.

This clonotype occurred many times. This chain uses TRBV2 with TRBJ2-1, with a possible D match to TRBD2 (6 bases). The germline gives CDR1 SNHLY, CDR2 FYNNEI. The V gene lost 3 bases and the J gene lost 3 bases, with 12 bases spanning the gap. The CDR3 covers 15 residues. The CDR3 is CASSDGLARYNEQFF. Written as DNA, the CDR3 is TGTGCCAGCAGTGACGGGCTAGCGCGCTACAATGAGCAGTTCTTC.

On this clonotype itself: A read error is likely, as this CDR3 ends without the conserved phenylalanine or tryptophan. The chain carries TRBV20-1 and TRBJ2-3; no definite D call. Per germline, CDR1 DFQATT and CDR2 SNEGSKA (reference sequence). The CDR3 sequence is 15 residues long. V shed 3 bases and J shed 1 base, with 14 bases lying between them. The CDR3 sequence is CSARKVVWGTDTQYL. Here the CDR3 DNA reads TGCAGTGCTAGGAAGGTAGTATGGGGCACAGATACGCAGTATCTT.